This T cell receptor (beta chain) was recovered during a study of T cell responses to AZD1222 COVID-19 vaccine. Findings and caveats of the study: Nearly half of unique spike-specific TCRs reportedly avoided B.1.351 and B.1.1.7 mutated regions. Donors were chiefly white British, with a greater number of females, and clonal diversity was perhaps underestimated.

Both about-4-week and about-12-week second-dose recipients were combined. As regards this clone: Its matching antigen is unknown.

TCRdb's table, derived via immunoSEQ multiplex PCR, lists solely in-frame clones and lacks some. Seen here are some 160,000 clones, approximately 88% observed once, and the top ten hold around 1.1%. The sequences come from peripheral blood, collected 28 days after the second AZD1222 dose. The TCR was taken from an adult who received the AZD1222 COVID-19 vaccine.

CDR3 amino acids: CASRATGTREQFF. As DNA, the CDR3 is TGTGCCAGTAGAGCTACAGGGACCCGTGAGCAGTTCTTC. This chain connects TRBV19 to TRBJ2-1; D perhaps matches TRBD1 (6 bases). Germline V CDR1 and CDR2: LNHDA, SQIVND (reference sequence). V dropped 6 bases and J dropped 9 bases, with 15 bases sitting between them. There are 13 residues in the CDR3.